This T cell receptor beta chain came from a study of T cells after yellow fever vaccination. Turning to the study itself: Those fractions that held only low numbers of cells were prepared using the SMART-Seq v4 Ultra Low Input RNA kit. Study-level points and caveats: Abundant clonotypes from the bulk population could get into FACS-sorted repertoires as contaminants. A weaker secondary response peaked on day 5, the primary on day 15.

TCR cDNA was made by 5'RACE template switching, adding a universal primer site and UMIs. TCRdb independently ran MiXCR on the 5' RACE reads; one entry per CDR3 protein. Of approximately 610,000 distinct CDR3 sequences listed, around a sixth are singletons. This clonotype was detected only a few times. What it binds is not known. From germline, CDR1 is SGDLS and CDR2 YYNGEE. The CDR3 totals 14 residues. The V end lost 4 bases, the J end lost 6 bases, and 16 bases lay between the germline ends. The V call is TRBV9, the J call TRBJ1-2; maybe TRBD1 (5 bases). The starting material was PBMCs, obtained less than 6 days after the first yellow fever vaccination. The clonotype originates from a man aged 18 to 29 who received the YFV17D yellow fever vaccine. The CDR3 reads CASSTRPRGDGYTF. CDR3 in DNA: TGTGCCAGCAGCACCAGACCTCGGGGCGATGGCTACACCTTC.